The source of this TCR beta chain is a study of CD8 T cells in Susac syndrome. The CDR3 covers 14 residues. Looked up from germline, CDR1 is LNHDA and CDR2 is SQIVND (reference sequence). The trim removed 5 bases at V and 9 bases at J, leaving 8 bases unmatched. This clonotype has just a few counts. RNA was extracted with the RNeasy kit, and a quantity of roughly 0.5 to 1 ug was reverse transcribed using random hexamers. Each CDR3 protein is one row after TCRdb ran MiXCR on the immunoSEQ multiplex PCR reads. The sample has around 280,000 distinct CDR3 sequences, about 91% seen once; the top ten hold 0.065%.

This TCR came from a human donor with multiple sclerosis. The rearrangement links TRBV19 to TRBJ2-1, with 9 positions matching TRBD1. Sequences were obtained from CD4+ T cells from PBMCs. CDR3 region: CASSPGQGYGEQFF. DNA of the CDR3: TGTGCCAGTAGTCCGGGACAGGGATATGGTGAGCAGTTCTTC.